The 8 T cell receptor beta chains below were found in one sample sequenced in a study of control samples from healthy donors and cancer patients. Sequencing was performed with immunoSEQ multiplex PCR; in TCRdb, only in-frame clones are kept and a portion is missing. The sample has about 180,000 clones; over 85% are singletons. Specimen: blood. The receptors originated from a man aged 25 to 40 in good health.

The CDR3 nucleotides read TGCGCCAGCAAGGACAGCTCTGGAAACACCATATATTTT. This translates into CASKDSSGNTIYF. This chain joins TRBV5-1 and TRBJ1-3, with D perhaps TRBD1 (6 bases). V gave up 6 bases and J gave up 0 bases, with 7 bases separating them. Germline lookup yields CDR1 SGHRS and CDR2 YFSETQ. CDR3 length: 13 amino acids.

The chain links TRBV6-2 or TRBV6-3 to TRBJ1-1; the D is unclear. CDR1 is MNHEY and CDR2 is SVGEGT in the germline V gene. This CDR3 has 14 residues. The V and J ends lost 5 bases and 1 base respectively, with 11 bases between them. The DNA for the CDR3 is TGTGCCAGCAGTCCCTCCGTGGGGAACACTGAAGCTTTCTTT. It yields the protein CASSPSVGNTEAFF.

The CDR3 DNA follows: TGTGCCAGCAGCCTGGAAGGGGCGGGGGGGAGATACACAGATACGCAGTATTTT. Its translation is CASSLEGAGGRYTDTQYF. J is TRBJ2-3 and V is TRBV3-1 (or the pseudogene TRBV3-2), with 9 bases matching TRBD2. Per germline, CDR1 LGHDT and CDR2 YNNKEL (reference sequence). The CDR3 extends over 18 amino acids. V lost 4 bases to trimming and J lost 2 bases; unmatched junction nucleotides: 13.

As regards this clone: The junction departs from the called germline gene at one end, perhaps through a read error. The V call is TRBV6-6, the J call TRBJ1-4; perhaps TRBD1 as D (5 bases). Germline values: CDR1 MNHNY, CDR2 SVGAGI (reference sequence). The CDR3 consists of 13 residues. CDR3 DNA: TGTGCCAGCAATTACAGGTTCGGTGAAAAACTGTTTTTT. Translated, it gives CASNYRFGEKLFF.

The chain combines TRBV2 with TRBJ1-2, with 7 bases fitting TRBD1. The CDR3 loop spans 17 amino acids. CDR1 is SNHLY and CDR2 is FYNNEI in the germline V gene. The J segment lost 0 bases and the V segment lost 2 bases, leaving 9 bases of the junction unmatched. The CDR3 sequence is CASSELDRVLSNYGYTF. CDR3 DNA: TGTGCCAGCAGTGAACTCGACAGGGTATTATCTAACTATGGCTACACCTTC.

This clone was found once. The V gene is TRBV15, the J gene TRBJ1-5, with TRBD1 matching over 10 bases. Germline loops: CDR1 LNHNV, CDR2 YYDKDF (reference sequence). J was trimmed by 8 bases and V by 0 bases; bases with no gene match: 16. The CDR3 has 19 residues. The CDR3 DNA follows: TGTGCCACCAGCAGAGATCGGTCCCAACGGGACAGGGGAGGGAAGCCCCAGCATTTT. Its translation is CATSRDRSQRDRGGKPQHF.

The rearrangement links TRBV28 to TRBJ2-7; D tentatively reads TRBD1 or TRBD2 (5 bases each). The germline CDR1 and CDR2 sequences are MDHEN and SYDVKM. The CDR3 extends over 13 amino acids. V lost 6 bases, J lost 6 bases, and 15 bases lay in between. The CDR3 DNA sequence: TGTGCCAGCAGGGGGACGGCTCTCGGCGAGCAGTACTTC. Residues: CASRGTALGEQYF. The full variable domain, in which reference TRBV28 and TRBJ2-7 provide the parts outside the CDR3, is DVKVTQSSRYLVKRTGEKVFLECVQDMDHENMFWYRQDPGLGLRLIYFSYDVKMKEKGDIPEGYSVSREKKERFSLILESASTNQTSMYLCASRGTALGEQYFGPGTRLTVT.

The CDR3 sequence is CASSLGRSNSPLHF. CDR3 DNA: TGTGCCAGCTCACTTGGACGGAGTAATTCACCCCTCCACTTT. V is TRBV18 and J is TRBJ1-6; D not resolved. From germline, CDR1 is KGHSH and CDR2 LQKENI. CDR3 length: 14 residues. Between the trimmed V and J ends, which lost 4 bases and 6 bases, there was a span of 10 bases.